One and the same sample provided the 2 T cell receptor beta chains below, sequenced in a study of T-cell memory formation after mild COVID-19. One entry per CDR3 protein, called by TCRdb with MiXCR from the 5' RACE reads. The sample includes roughly 560,000 distinct CDR3 sequences, roughly 21% seen only once; the top ten take around 12%. Material: PBMCs or a T cell subset sorted from them (not recorded which). These receptors originate from an adult woman who had mild COVID-19 (a few samples of this study predate the infection). Cell type and time point are not known.

The table lists this clonotype with a few counts. The rearrangement joins TRBV5-1 to TRBJ1-4; 12 bases agree with TRBD1. V shed 4 bases and J 7 bases; nucleotides not matched to a gene: 14. CDR1 SGHRS and CDR2 YFSETQ come from the germline V gene. CDR3 length: 18 residues. DNA for the CDR3: TGCGCCAGCAGCCCCGGGACAGGGGGCGCCCCTTTTGGTGAAAAACTGTTTTTT. It codes for CASSPGTGGAPFGEKLFF. The full variable domain, with the rest looked up from reference TRBV5-1 and TRBJ1-4, is KAGVTQTPRYLIKTRGQQVTLSCSPISGHRSVSWYQQTPGQGLQFLFEYFSETQRNKGNFPGRFSGRQFSNSRSEMNVSTLELGDSALYLCASSPGTGGAPFGEKLFFGSGTQLSVL.

This clonotype was seen a handful of times. The chain links TRBV5-1 to TRBJ2-7; no firm D call. Germline V lookup: CDR1 SGHRS, CDR2 YFSETQ. V was trimmed by 0 bases and J by 3 bases, leaving 13 bases between them. CDR3 length equals 15 residues. The CDR3 DNA follows: TGCGCCAGCAGCTTGGCTCTGGGTATGAGCTACGAGCAGTACTTC. As protein: CASSLALGMSYEQYF.